Each of the 17 T cell receptor beta chains below was sequenced from the same sample in a study of PD-1 blockade in classical Hodgkin lymphoma. Following autologous stem cell transplantation, relapse occurred in every patient, and exposure to brentuximab vedotin varied. Profiled with immunoSEQ multiplex PCR; TCRdb holds only in-frame clones, not every one. This repertoire shows 17,000 or so clones, 75% to 85% found once; its top ten account for approximately 4.6%. Here the sequenced sample was peripheral blood mononuclear cells (PBMCs), taken at baseline. Receptors originate from a human donor with classical Hodgkin lymphoma.

This clone appeared a few times. The chain combines TRBV2 with TRBJ1-5, with a possible D match to TRBD1 (5 bases). V lost 7 bases and J 9 bases, leaving 13 bases between the germline ends. The germline V gene encodes CDR1 SNHLY and CDR2 FYNNEI. The CDR3 runs to 12 residues. The CDR3 sequence is CASNGALGPQHF. Written as DNA, the CDR3 is TGTGCCAGCAATGGGGCCCTAGGGCCCCAGCATTTT.

The gene calls are TRBV5-6 and TRBJ2-2; D is uncertain. This CDR3 has 12 residues. The germline V gene has CDR1 SGHDT and CDR2 YYEEEE. Trimming pared 4 bases from V and 11 bases from J, leaving 12 bases between. The CDR3 sequence: CASSLTPVELFF. CDR3 coding DNA: TGTGCCAGCAGCCTCACCCCTGTCGAGCTGTTTTTT. Supplemented by reference TRBV5-6 and TRBJ2-2, the full variable domain reads DAGVTQSPTHLIKTRGQQVTLRCSPKSGHDTVSWYQQALGQGPQFIFQYYEEEERQRGNFPDRFSGHQFPNYSSELNVNALLLGDSALYLCASSLTPVELFFGEGSRLTVL.

This sequence joins TRBV6-5 and TRBJ1-4; 9 nucleotides line up with TRBD1. The CDR3 covers 15 residues. Trimming took 0 bases from V and 11 from J; bases not matched to a gene: 7. Per germline, CDR1 MNHEY and CDR2 SVGAGI. The CDR3 DNA follows: TGTGCCAGCAGTTACTCGGGGACAGGGAAGCGGAAACTGTTTTTT. Amino acids: CASSYSGTGKRKLFF.

This chain links TRBV5-5 with TRBJ1-3; D unclear. This CDR3 has 17 residues. Germline loops: CDR1 SGHKS, CDR2 YYEKEE (reference sequence). V was cut by 0 bases and J by 0 bases, with 13 bases left in between. CDR3 DNA: TGTGCCAGCAGCTTGGCCGGACGGAGAAACTCTGGAAACACCATATATTTT. Translated: CASSLAGRRNSGNTIYF. The full variable domain, in which reference TRBV5-5 and TRBJ1-3 provide the parts outside the CDR3, is DAGVTQSPTHLIKTRGQQVTLRCSPISGHKSVSWYQQVLGQGPQFIFQYYEKEERGRGNFPDRFSARQFPNYSSELNVNALLLGDSALYLCASSLAGRRNSGNTIYFGEGSWLTVV.

The chain is built from TRBV7-2 and TRBJ2-7, with unresolved D. CDR3 length: 12 residues. Per germline, CDR1 SGHTA and CDR2 FQGNSA. V was cut by 6 bases and J by 0 bases, with 6 bases left in between. The CDR3 DNA follows: TGTGCCAGCAGTGTTCCCTCCTACGAGCAGTACTTC. Encoded protein: CASSVPSYEQYF.

This chain joins TRBV19 and TRBJ2-2, with a tentative D call TRBD1 (6 bases). The CDR3 covers 16 residues. In germline, CDR1 is LNHDA, CDR2 SQIVND (reference sequence). V lost 3 bases, J lost 5 bases, and 16 bases lay in between. CDR3 in amino acids: CASSIMAGELTGELFF. The CDR3 coding sequence is TGTGCCAGTAGTATTATGGCAGGGGAGTTGACCGGGGAGCTGTTTTTT.

This sequence joins TRBV10-3 and TRBJ1-1; possible D gene TRBD1, 5 bases. Trimming left V 6 bases short and J 4 bases short, with 15 bases between. The V gene's germline CDR1 is ENHRY and CDR2 SYGVKD. This CDR3 comprises 14 residues. The CDR3: CAIRDYGGVTEAFF. The CDR3 nucleotides are TGTGCCATCAGAGATTACGGGGGAGTCACTGAAGCTTTCTTT.

This chain uses TRBV7-2 with TRBJ2-1; no reliable D call. Germline CDR1 SGHTA, CDR2 FQGNSA. The CDR3 loop spans 12 amino acids. V lost 0 bases and J 4 bases, leaving 1 base between the germline ends. For the CDR3, the DNA is TGTGCCAGCAGCTTAGCTTACAATGAGCAGTTCTTC. It encodes CASSLAYNEQFF.

This clone has just a few counts. V usage is TRBV6-1 and J usage is TRBJ1-1; no definite D call. Germline lookup yields CDR1 MNHNS and CDR2 SASEGT. This CDR3 is 13 amino acids long. V shed 3 bases and J shed 7 bases, with 12 bases lying between them. The CDR3 protein is CASSDRQGLEAFF. CDR3 in DNA: TGTGCCAGCAGTGATAGACAAGGTCTTGAAGCTTTCTTT.

The chain recombines TRBV6-1 with TRBJ2-2, with D hard to call. V lost 2 bases to trimming and J lost 6 bases, with 4 bases between them. Germline V lookup: CDR1 MNHNS, CDR2 SASEGT. The CDR3 runs 12 residues. The CDR3 DNA follows: TGTGCCAGCAGTGAATTTGCCGGGGAGCTGTTTTTT. Translated: CASSEFAGELFF.

V and J are TRBV4-1 and TRBJ2-1; no clear D. The CDR3 is 13 residues long. V lost 4 bases to trimming and J lost 5 bases, with 9 bases between them. Germline loops: CDR1 MGHRA, CDR2 YSYEKL. CDR3 in amino acids: CASSPYLNNEQFF. The CDR3 region has the DNA TGCGCCAGCAGCCCCTACCTTAACAATGAGCAGTTCTTC.

The CDR3 region has the DNA TGTGCCAGCAGCTTAGTGGCTAGCGGCTCCTACGAGCAGTACTTC. It encodes CASSLVASGSYEQYF. The gene calls are TRBV11-2 and TRBJ2-7, with 7 bases that match TRBD2. The CDR3 is 15 amino acids. In germline, CDR1 is SGHAT, CDR2 FQNNGV. V lost 1 base, J lost 0 bases, and 3 bases stayed unmatched.

CDR3 region: CASGSVNTGELFF. In DNA, the CDR3 is TGCGCCAGCGGCTCGGTGAACACCGGGGAGCTGTTTTTT. This sequence joins TRBV5-1 and TRBJ2-2; D unresolved. Per the germline V gene, CDR1 is SGHRS and CDR2 is YFSETQ. Trimming shortened V by 7 bases and J by 1 base, and 8 bases separated the two germline ends. This CDR3 comprises 13 residues.

The chain has TRBV5-1 and TRBJ1-3, with a tentative D call TRBD1 (5 bases). Trimming left V 4 bases short and J 1 base short, with 9 bases between. This CDR3 region has 14 residues. The germline gives CDR1 SGHRS, CDR2 YFSETQ. CDR3 amino acids: CASSTGGSGNTIYF. DNA for the CDR3: TGCGCCAGCAGCACCGGGGGGTCTGGAAACACCATATATTTT.

The chain couples TRBV19 to TRBJ2-7; D call uncertain. V dropped 6 bases and J dropped 6 bases, with 9 bases sitting between them. The CDR3 has 11 amino acids. CDR1 and CDR2 (germline): LNHDA, SQIVND (reference sequence). CDR3 nucleotides: TGTGCCAGTAGGTACGGCTTCGAGCAGTACTTC. Protein sequence: CASRYGFEQYF.

The chain couples TRBV4-2 to TRBJ2-1; D is perhaps TRBD1 (5 bases). CDR3 size: 18 residues. V dropped 1 base and J dropped 0 bases, with 16 bases sitting between them. Germline CDR1 LGHNA, CDR2 YNFKEQ. CDR3 sequence reads: CASSQGSGHRSSYNEQFF. The CDR3 DNA follows: TGTGCCAGCAGCCAAGGCTCCGGTCACAGGAGCTCCTACAATGAGCAGTTCTTC.

The J gene is TRBJ2-2, the V gene TRBV11-2; D gene uncertain. The CDR3 is 13 residues long. Germline V lookup: CDR1 SGHAT, CDR2 FQNNGV. V lost 5 bases to trimming and J lost 3 bases, with 7 bases between them. CDR3: CASSPKYTGELFF. The DNA of the CDR3 is TGTGCCAGCAGCCCGAAATACACCGGGGAGCTGTTTTTT.